This T cell receptor beta chain appears in the sequencing data of a study of T cell responses to AZD1222 COVID-19 vaccine (dated by TCRdb to about 2021). Context from the whole study: A total of 230 to 250 trial participants underwent TCR sequencing, of whom about 200 had received two doses of AZD1222 and some 26 had received two doses of the MenACWY control vaccine. Trial participants were enrolled by age into subgroups of 18-55, 56-69 and 70-plus years, and around 150, 28 and 57 TCR-sequenced participants, respectively, were included in these subgroups. The research as a whole found: Participants were mostly white British and included more females than males, and it was suggested by the authors that clonal diversity may have been underestimated. In the small 56-69-year group, the increase in depth fell short of significance, most likely because of low power. A significant rise in spike-specific TCR breadth and depth was observed after two AZD1222 doses relative to day 0 and relative to MenACWY recipients. Reportedly, almost half of the unique spike-specific TCRs recognized epitopes lying outside the regions that are mutated in the B.1.351 and B.1.1.7 variants. Because no day 14 peak-response samples were available, the repertoires could be characterized only after the peak T cell response. CD4 TCRs associated with the vaccine covered the entire spike protein, and the dominant responses were in regions 160-218 and 743-854. Conclusions about previously exposed vaccinees were limited because only 5 or 6 AZD1222 recipients were SARS-CoV-2 seropositive at baseline.

Only one count was recorded for this clone. Its specific antigen is unknown. No per-base quality is available; no much larger clone lies one base away. Per the publication, the time point label means: about 28 days (+/-7) after the second vaccine dose. AZD1222 recipients whose second dose came at about 4 weeks and those whose second dose came at about 12 weeks were combined into one group, since spike-specific TCR depth and breadth did not differ between the two schedules. Vaccinee samples came from UK trials COV001 and COV002, including a single-blind randomized controlled phase 2/3 trial of AZD1222 (ChAdOx1 nCoV-19) in healthy adults. Trial participant PBMC samples were collected at day 0 and day 28 after the second dose for TCRbeta chain sequencing. The CDR3 regions of human TCRbeta chains were analyzed by immunosequencing. In the original analysis: Repertoire TCRs were checked for matches against a reference library of SARS-CoV-2-specific TCRs that had been generated using the MIRA antigen-specificity platform. Breadth meant the fraction of unique TCRs that were SARS-CoV-2-associated, whereas depth meant the fraction of total T cells that were SARS-CoV-2-associated. Using the MIRA data, each spike-specific TCR was assigned both to the spike region to which the TCR was reactive and to a CD4 or CD8 class. Log10-transformed breadth and depth values were compared by one-way ANOVA with Sidak's multiple comparisons tests. TCRdb took this table from immuneACCESS and kept in-frame rearrangements with V and J called. Such tables lack part of the clones; where checked against another copy, unresolved V genes explain under half of the gap, and the rest is unexplained. D and trimming were read from the DNA, whereas the V and J calls and clone size are those reported in that table. The sample table contains roughly 110,000 clones; only one count was recorded for roughly 85% of them. The top ten clones comprise less than 6% of the sample.

Compared with germline, V lacks 0 bases and J lacks 0 bases; bases without a gene match: 1. Looking up the germline V gene (reference sequence) yields CDR1 SGHKS and CDR2 YYEKEE. Counted from cysteine to phenylalanine, this CDR3 has 16 amino acids. Of all the DNA, just the CDR3 is kept, 48 bases in frame from base 1. This sequence uses TRBV5-5 and TRBJ2-5; TRBD1 aligns with 11 central bases. The receptor was isolated from an adult who received the AZD1222 COVID-19 vaccine. Sequenced here: peripheral blood, sampled 28 days after the second AZD1222 dose. The DNA sequence follows: TGTGCCAGCAGCTTGGGGGACAGGGGGTACCAAGAGACCCAGTACTTC. It is translated as CASSLGDRGYQETQYF.